These 12 T cell receptor beta chains originate from one sample sequenced in a study of T cells expressing NK-cell markers. TCRdb re-called the 5' RACE reads; one entry per CDR3 protein, DNA not given. This table lists tens of thousands of distinct CDR3 sequences. Material for sequencing was blood T cells: a sorted CD56 or NKG2C T cell subset, CD4+ or CD8+ T cells, or bulk PBMC T cells (not recorded which). The origin of the receptors is a woman between 18 and 70 years old in good health.

The CDR3 region is CASSPSYEQYF. The chain couples TRBV6-2 or TRBV6-3 to TRBJ2-7. Germline V lookup: CDR1 MNHEY, CDR2 SVGEGT. The CDR3 contains 11 residues.

The rearrangement joins TRBV5-6 to TRBJ2-5. The CDR3 is 13 residues long. Germline CDR1 and CDR2: SGHDT and YYEEEE. CDR3 loop: CASSLYPKGTQYF.

The chain couples TRBV5-1 to TRBJ2-7; checking the TCRdb D call of TRBD1 is not possible without DNA. This CDR3 comprises 16 residues. Germline loops: CDR1 SGHRS, CDR2 YFSETQ. CDR3 loop: CASSLVGGRGDYEQYF.

This CDR3 is CASSDLDRARALNYGYTF. V and J are TRBV6-4 and TRBJ1-2. Germline CDR1 reads MRHNA; CDR2 reads SNTAGT. The CDR3 is made up of 18 amino acids.

The J gene is TRBJ1-2, the V gene TRBV6-5. Germline assignment: CDR1 MNHEY and CDR2 SVGAGI. This CDR3 contains 16 residues. The CDR3 sequence: CASSYPEGLPNYGYTF.

The rearrangement uses TRBV2 and TRBJ1-2; TCRdb outputs TRBD1, but without DNA this stays unchecked. Germline V gene lookup returns CDR1 SNHLY and CDR2 FYNNEI. The CDR3 is made up of 13 amino acids. This CDR3 reads CASRDRAFYGYTF.

The V call is TRBV2, the J call TRBJ1-2; the TCRdb D gene call, TRBD1, has no DNA to confirm it. The CDR3 consists of 15 residues. CDR1 and CDR2 (germline): SNHLY, FYNNEI. The CDR3 is CASPNDRGRVYGYTF.

The chain combines TRBV3-1 with TRBJ2-1. Germline V CDR1 and CDR2: LGHDT, YNNKEL (reference sequence). This CDR3 comprises 17 residues. The CDR3 loop reads CASSQMGDPSSYNEQFF.

The rearrangement links TRBV6-2 or TRBV6-3 to TRBJ2-1; the TCRdb call, TRBD1, lacks DNA for checking. Germline V gene lookup returns CDR1 MNHEY and CDR2 SVGEGT. The CDR3 runs 15 residues. This chain's CDR3 is CASGEGGRNPHEQFF.

The chain carries TRBV12-3 or TRBV12-4 and TRBJ2-3; TCRdb indicates TRBD1, and absent DNA this call remains unverified. CDR3 length equals 15 residues. The CDR3 reads CASSLTAGGTDTQYF.

The chain joins TRBV11-2 to TRBJ2-5; TCRdb's D call of TRBD2 is untestable without DNA. This CDR3 spans 12 amino acids. Germline values: CDR1 SGHAT, CDR2 FQNNGV. CDR3 residues: CASHGDSGTQYF. The full variable domain, with the rest looked up from reference TRBV11-2 and TRBJ2-5, is EAGVAQSPRYKIIEKRQSVAFWCNPISGHATLYWYQQILGQGPKLLIQFQNNGVVDDSQLPKDRFSAERLKGVDSTLKIQPAKLEDSAVYLCASHGDSGTQYFGPGTRLLVL.

The rearrangement joins TRBV29-1 to TRBJ2-1; TCRdb's D call of TRBD2 is untestable without DNA. The CDR3 spans 15 residues. CDR1 is SQVTM, CDR2 ANQGSEA, per germline. CDR3 loop: CSVSGLAGLLNEQFF.